This T cell receptor (beta chain) was identified in a study of CD8 T cells in Susac syndrome. Study-level results: The study's TCR sequencing and HLA analysis covered a relatively small number of individuals, and the study acknowledged this.

A remark on this clonotype: The antigen is not known.

The RNA input was about 0.5 to 1 ug, and it was reverse transcribed with random hexamers. Amplification of TCR beta CDR3 was carried out by immunoSEQ multiplex PCR, which covered 54 Vbeta and 13 Jbeta segments. Via MiXCR, TCRdb re-called the immunoSEQ multiplex PCR reads, giving one row per CDR3 protein. This sample has 100,000 to 150,000 distinct CDR3 sequences, with roughly 95% found just once. There are 12 residues in the CDR3. Looked up from germline, CDR1 is SQVTM and CDR2 is ANQGSEA. With V trimmed by 8 bases and J by 6 bases, 5 bases remained unmatched. TCR beta was sequenced from blood CD8+ and CD4+ T cells. Negative isolation was used for CD8+ and CD4+ T cells, and FACS enrichment was applied to TEMRA cells.

The source is a human donor in good health. The sequencing input was CD4+ T cells from PBMCs. This chain connects TRBV29-1 to TRBJ2-3; TRBD2 aligns across 10 bases. The CDR3 DNA follows: TGCAGCCCTTTGACTAGCGGGGATACGCAGTATTTT. Translation gives CSPLTSGDTQYF.